This TCR beta chain was recovered during a study of T cell responses to AZD1222 COVID-19 vaccine. Study context: Researchers grouped second doses given at about 4 or about 12 weeks into one pool.

Study observations and caveats: Seropositive AZD1222 recipients at baseline numbered only five or six.

This table comes from immunoSEQ multiplex PCR, and its TCRdb copy is limited to in-frame clones, with some not included. The repertoire includes 150,000 to 200,000 clones, around 92% of them detected once, and 1% to 1.5% sits in the top ten. Concerning this clone itself: Its target is not known.

There are 15 residues in the CDR3. Germline-derived CDR1 and CDR2 are SQVTM and ANQGSEA. V was trimmed by 7 bases and J by 2 bases, leaving 21 bases between them. This chain connects TRBV29-1 to TRBJ2-7; D is unresolved. The TCR sequence derives from an adult in good health. The material was peripheral blood, obtained on day 0 of AZD1222 vaccination. CDR3 sequence: CSALGRQTRTYEQYF. The CDR3, as DNA: TGCAGCGCCCTTGGACGCCAAACCCGGACCTACGAGCAGTACTTC.